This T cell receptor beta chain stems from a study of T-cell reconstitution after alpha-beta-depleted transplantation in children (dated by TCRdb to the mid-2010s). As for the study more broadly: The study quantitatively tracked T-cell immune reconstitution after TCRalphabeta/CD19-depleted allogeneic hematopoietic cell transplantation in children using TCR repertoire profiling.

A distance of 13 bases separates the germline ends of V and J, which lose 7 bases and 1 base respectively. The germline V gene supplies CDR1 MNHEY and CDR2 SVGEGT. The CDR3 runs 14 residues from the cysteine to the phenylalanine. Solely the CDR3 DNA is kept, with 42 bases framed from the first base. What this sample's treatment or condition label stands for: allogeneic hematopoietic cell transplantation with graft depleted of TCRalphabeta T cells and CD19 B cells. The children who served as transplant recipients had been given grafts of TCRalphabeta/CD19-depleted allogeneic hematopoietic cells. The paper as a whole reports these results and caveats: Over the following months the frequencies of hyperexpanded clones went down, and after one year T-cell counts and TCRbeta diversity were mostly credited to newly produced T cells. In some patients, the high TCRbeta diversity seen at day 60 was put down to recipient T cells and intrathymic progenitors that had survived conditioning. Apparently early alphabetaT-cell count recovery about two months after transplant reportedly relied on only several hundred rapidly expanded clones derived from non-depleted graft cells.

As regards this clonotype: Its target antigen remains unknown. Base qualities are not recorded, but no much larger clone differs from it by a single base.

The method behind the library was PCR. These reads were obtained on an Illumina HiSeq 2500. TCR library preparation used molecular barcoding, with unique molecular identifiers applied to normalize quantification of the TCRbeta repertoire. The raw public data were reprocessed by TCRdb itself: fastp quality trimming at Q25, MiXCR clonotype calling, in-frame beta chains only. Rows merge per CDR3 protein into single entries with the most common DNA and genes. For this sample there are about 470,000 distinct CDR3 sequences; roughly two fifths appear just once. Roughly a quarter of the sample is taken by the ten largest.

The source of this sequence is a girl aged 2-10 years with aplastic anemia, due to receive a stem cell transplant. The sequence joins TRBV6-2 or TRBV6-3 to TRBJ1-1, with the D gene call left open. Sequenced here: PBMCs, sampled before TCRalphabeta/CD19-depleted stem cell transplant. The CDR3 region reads CASTIRRGNTEAFF. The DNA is TGTGCCAGCACCATAAGACGGGGGAACACTGAAGCTTTCTTT.